These T cell receptor beta chains were read from a single sample in a study of blood T cells in healthy people across ages. TCRdb redid the calling of the 5' RACE reads with MiXCR, one entry per CDR3 protein. The table lists hundreds of thousands of distinct CDR3 sequences, 52% of them singletons, with over 40% in the top ten. The sample taken for sequencing was blood. The receptors originated from a man aged 60 to 75 in good health. Each CDR3 is given with its conserved first and last residue. D genes are given only for firm matches. Clone sizes are given selectively: once, few, many, or a class where the clone is expanded.

CDR3 length	V gene	D gene	clone size	J gene	CDR3 protein	CDR3 DNA
13	TRBV7-2	-	-	TRBJ2-5	CATSRERKETQYF	TGTGCCACGTCCCGCGAGAGGAAAGAGACCCAGTACTTC
13	TRBV28	-	-	TRBJ1-6	CASSPGGKSPLHF	TGTGCCAGCAGTCCAGGAGGAAAATCACCCCTCCACTTT
12	TRBV20-1	-	-	TRBJ2-7	CSARGDTDEQYF	TGCAGTGCTAGAGGGGACACAGACGAGCAGTACTTC
14	TRBV7-8	TRBD1	-	TRBJ1-1	CATIQDRGPRGAFF	TGTGCCACCATCCAGGACAGGGGGCCGAGGGGAGCTTTCTTT
14	TRBV12-3/TRBV12-4	TRBD1	-	TRBJ1-1	CASSLRGRNTEAFF	TGTGCCAGCAGTTTGAGGGGGCGGAACACTGAAGCTTTCTTT
13	TRBV11-3	-	-	TRBJ2-1	CASSRGSGNEQFF	TGTGCCAGCAGCCGAGGGAGCGGGAATGAGCAGTTCTTC
11	TRBV7-2	-	many	TRBJ1-6	CASSSGSPLHF	TGTGCCAGCAGCTCCGGTTCACCCCTCCACTTT
14	TRBV11-2	-	few	TRBJ2-3	CASSHKVSTDTQYF	TGTGCCAGCAGCCATAAGGTCAGCACAGATACGCAGTATTTT
16	TRBV6-5	TRBD2	few	TRBJ2-7	CASNPGLAGVERTQYF	TGTGCCAGCAATCCGGGGCTAGCGGGGGTCGAACGCACCCAGTACTTC
12	TRBV20-1	-	-	TRBJ1-3	CSAVGLGNTIYF	TGCAGTGCTGTCGGGTTAGGAAACACCATATATTTT
15	TRBV25-1	-	few	TRBJ2-3	CASSEYIGGSDTQYF	TGTGCCAGCAGTGAATATATAGGGGGGTCAGATACGCAGTATTTT
14	TRBV12-3/TRBV12-4	-	-	TRBJ2-5	CASGWRGAGDEQYF	TGTGCCAGCGGGTGGAGGGGGGCGGGGGATGAGCAGTACTTC
12	TRBV7-2	-	few	TRBJ2-5	CASSRVVETQYF	TGTGCCAGCAGCCGGGTGGTAGAGACCCAGTACTTC
15	TRBV3-1	-	-	TRBJ2-1	CASSQVRGSGTEQFF	TGTGCCAGCAGCCAAGTTCGGGGGAGTGGGACTGAGCAGTTCTTC
18	TRBV6-1	TRBD1	-	TRBJ2-1	CASSPGQGGVRSYNEQFF	TGTGCCAGCAGTCCTGGACAGGGGGGGGTTCGCTCCTATAATGAGCAGTTCTTC
14	TRBV27	TRBD1	-	TRBJ1-2	CASSLSWDRDGYTF	TGTGCCAGCAGTTTATCGTGGGACAGGGATGGCTACACCTTC
15	TRBV11-1	-	-	TRBJ2-1	CASSPSQGLHNEQFF	TGTGCCAGCAGCCCCTCGCAGGGACTTCACAATGAGCAGTTCTTC
15	TRBV5-1	TRBD1	-	TRBJ2-5	CASSSSGTGMREQYF	TGCGCCAGCAGCTCGTCAGGGACAGGGATGAGGGAGCAGTACTTC
17	TRBV10-3	TRBD2	few	TRBJ2-1	CAIRRPGLAGEVAEQFF	TGTGCCATCAGGAGACCGGGACTAGCGGGAGAGGTCGCTGAGCAGTTCTTC
14	TRBV5-1	-	-	TRBJ1-4	CASSTLGRNEKLFF	TGCGCCAGCAGCACGTTGGGGAGAAATGAAAAACTGTTTTTT
16	TRBV27	TRBD1	few	TRBJ2-5	CASRSLGTGAQETQYF	TGTGCCAGCAGAAGTCTCGGGACAGGGGCGCAAGAGACCCAGTACTTC
12	TRBV20-1	TRBD1	few	TRBJ1-4	CSASSTGEKLFF	TGCAGTGCCAGCTCGACAGGGGAAAAACTGTTTTTT
15	TRBV5-1	TRBD1	few	TRBJ2-7	CASSFPDRGQGEQYF	TGCGCCAGCAGCTTCCCGGACAGGGGGCAGGGCGAGCAGTACTTC
14	TRBV7-2	-	few	TRBJ2-3	CASSAYSDTDTQYF	TGTGCCAGCAGCGCTTATAGCGACACAGATACGCAGTATTTT
14	TRBV29-1	TRBD1	-	TRBJ1-1	CSVSFSGGRGEAFF	TGCAGCGTTTCCTTCTCAGGGGGTAGGGGTGAAGCTTTCTTT
15	TRBV27	-	-	TRBJ2-1	CASSLPGVSYNEQFF	TGTGCCAGCAGTTTACCGGGAGTAAGTTACAATGAGCAGTTCTTC
15	TRBV5-1	-	-	TRBJ2-1	CASSLGQQADNEQFF	TGCGCCAGCAGCTTGGGCCAGCAAGCGGACAATGAGCAGTTCTTC
13	TRBV2	-	-	TRBJ1-1	CASSETLSTEAFF	TGTGCCAGCAGTGAAACGTTGAGCACTGAAGCTTTCTTT
16	TRBV29-1	TRBD2	-	TRBJ2-7	CSVQGTSGRGTYEQYF	TGCAGCGTACAAGGGACTAGCGGGAGAGGGACGTACGAGCAGTACTTC
14	TRBV6-6	-	-	TRBJ2-5	CASSHEGLQETQYF	TGTGCCAGCAGTCACGAGGGACTCCAAGAGACCCAGTACTTC
15	TRBV3-1	TRBD2	-	TRBJ2-1	CASSRAGRGGNEQFF	TGTGCCAGCAGCCGGGCCGGGAGGGGTGGCAATGAGCAGTTCTTC
14	TRBV20-1	TRBD2	-	TRBJ2-1	CSAEALAGVNEQFF	TGCAGTGCGGAGGCACTAGCGGGAGTAAATGAGCAGTTCTTC
16	TRBV5-1	-	few	TRBJ2-1	CASSLTRIPSYNEQFF	TGCGCCAGCAGCTTGACGAGGATACCCTCCTACAATGAGCAGTTCTTC
16	TRBV7-2	TRBD1	-	TRBJ2-5	CASSLLTGGGGETQYF	TGTGCCAGCAGCTTACTGACAGGGGGAGGTGGAGAGACCCAGTACTTC
15	TRBV6-5	TRBD2	-	TRBJ2-1	CASRAGGSSYNEQFF	TGTGCCAGCAGGGCGGGGGGTAGCTCCTACAATGAGCAGTTCTTC
15	TRBV7-2	-	few	TRBJ2-3	CASSRRDGVTDTQYF	TGTGCCAGCAGCCGTCGGGACGGAGTTACAGATACGCAGTATTTT
13	TRBV11-2	-	few	TRBJ2-1	CASSPRNGNEQFF	TGTGCCAGCAGCCCGAGGAACGGCAATGAGCAGTTCTTC
13	TRBV9	-	few	TRBJ2-5	CASGKQGKETQYF	TGTGCCAGCGGTAAACAGGGAAAAGAGACCCAGTACTTC